This TCR beta chain was identified in a study of cytomegalovirus exposure and HLA in healthy donors (dated by TCRdb to the late 2010s). With respect to the entire study: An earlier analysis of several hundred of the donors reported about 250 Gb of sequence data and approximately 110 million unique TCR beta sequences from roughly 180 million T cells. An early release covering roughly 580 HLA-typed donors comprised approximately 300 gigabases of sequencing data and around 85 million unique TCR sequences. Among the roughly 380 genotyped donors, around 81% belonged to the genetic ancestry cluster associated with self-reported Caucasian donors. The study aimed to test whether cataloging public T cell receptors could reveal signatures of past pathogen exposure. The study profiled the T cell repertoires of about 720 subjects by immunosequencing and related them to cytomegalovirus serostatus. In addition to the first cohort of approximately 650 subjects, a separate validation cohort of approximately 130 different subjects was used. To predict cytomegalovirus infection status, the study brought together high-throughput TCR immunosequencing, statistical association of individual TCRs with disease status, and machine learning. A later analysis re-examined previously published TCR beta repertoires from roughly 650 donors and added high-resolution HLA genotyping to investigate patterns of TCR occurrence. The later analysis used no new phenotypic data to find candidate immune exposures, relying instead on TCR beta sequences and their occurrence across donors. To decide whether each TCR beta V gene segment behaved as functional or pseudogenic, an earlier analysis of nearly 600 of the donors relied on high-throughput TCR beta sequencing. Donor age, sex, ethnicity and CMV serostatus were compiled alongside the repertoire data. Genome-wide SNP genotypes for about 55% of the roughly 670 donors were used in a later genetic analysis, which treated that subset as a discovery cohort. Every discovery cohort repertoire had been produced on one sequencing platform. HLA typing covered class I and class II loci at four-digit resolution. The number of donors typed differed by locus, with roughly 620-630 for A, B, C, DRB1 and DQB1, roughly 520 for DQA1, about 610 for DPA1, and around 460 for DPB1. Roughly five DR-DQ haplotypes were treated as single units for association and clustering because of strong linkage in the cohort. Among 398 genotyped donors of the cohort, an average of roughly 240,000 unique TCR beta nucleotide sequences were sequenced per donor, roughly 20% of them non-productive.

Library construction relied on the immunoSEQ multiplex PCR assay. For the multiplex PCR, a mixture combining 60 forward primers for TCR Vbeta segments and 13 reverse primers for TCR Jbeta segments was used. The CDR3 region of rearranged TCR beta genes was amplified from genomic DNA by a multiplex PCR assay. On the Illumina HiSeq System, the amplified TCR beta libraries were sequenced as 87-base-pair reads. As for the authors' bioinformatics: A later analysis counted about 76 million unique TCR beta chains across the 550 to 800 repertoires, and approximately 11 million of these chains were shared by at least two donors. Raw reads were error-corrected and collapsed into unique sequences with a nearest-neighbor algorithm that merged closely related sequences to remove PCR and sequencing errors. CDR3 sequences were aligned to IMGT reference sequences to assign V, D and J gene segments. Each retained sequence needed at least a six-nucleotide match to both a V gene segment and a J gene segment. A rearrangement counted as productive if the CDR3 had no stop codons and remained in frame with V and J, and every other rearrangement counted as non-productive. Following IMGT convention, CDR3 was defined as the stretch from the second conserved V-encoded cysteine to the conserved J-encoded phenylalanine. In an earlier analysis of around 600 of the donors, sequences lacking an unambiguous match to a single V gene segment were excluded. An earlier analysis of under 750 of the donors called V segments functional above 56.7% productive rearrangements and segregating when the between-donor standard deviation exceeded 5%. To diagnose cytomegalovirus status from the catalog of TCR beta chain sequences, a statistical classification framework was built. A later analysis assigned V and J genes by comparing TCR nucleotide sequences with IMGT/GENE-DB human TR gene sequences. The TCRdist pipeline was used in a later analysis to assign CDR3 sequences and most-parsimonious VDJ recombination scenarios. In a later analysis, each TCR beta chain was defined by its CDR3 amino acid sequence together with its V-gene family, and reads lacking a unique V-gene family were excluded. To address suspected cross-contamination and a sequencing artifact, a later analysis removed 592 highly shared, low-generation-probability nucleotide sequences. A later analysis calculated a clonal expansion index for each public chain from normalized within-repertoire ranks of inferred template counts. In a later analysis, generation probabilities were computed with a VDJ recombination model fitted to out-of-frame rearrangements, and the resulting probabilities were checked against IGoR. In a later analysis, hypergeometric tests were used to score TCR-TCR, TCR-HLA and TCR-CMV co-occurrence, with a repertoire-size bias correction applied to TCR pairs. To estimate false discovery rates, a later analysis permuted the HLA or CMV assignments 20 times. In a later analysis, co-occurring TCRs were grouped with DBSCAN, and TCRdist sequence similarity was added when clustering was performed within HLA-allele-positive subsets. Repertoires with fewer than 30,000 or more than 120,000 public chains, plus five repertoires with anomalous nucleotide sharing, were excluded from co-occurrence clustering. TCRdb provides this immuneACCESS table in a form limited to in-frame rearrangements. Some clones are lacking; in checked studies, under half of them reflect an unresolved V gene, and why the rest are absent is not known. V and J calls and clone size are as listed in that table; D and trimming were resolved from the DNA. This sample comprises over 150,000 clones, 60% to 85% of them detected only once. The leading ten clones occupy less than 2.5% of the sample.

Concerning this clone itself: Its antigen specificity is not known. Per-nucleotide qualities are absent, and no much larger clonotype sits a single base away.

Counted from cysteine to phenylalanine, this CDR3 has 13 amino acids. The sequence is cut down to CDR3 DNA, 39 bases in frame from base 1. The germline V gene (reference sequence) supplies CDR1 LNHDA and CDR2 SQIVND. V and J lose 9 bases and 3 bases, and a span of 12 bases separates them. The cohort was made up of several hundred healthy bone marrow donors. At the time of sampling, every cohort member was nominally healthy, though immune exposures that went unrecorded were likely present. The donor was CMV seropositive and belonged to the group of around 300 seropositive cohort members. A peripheral blood sample was provided by each donor, and peripheral blood mononuclear cells were used for TCR beta sequencing. The Qiagen DNeasy Blood Extraction Kit was used to extract genomic DNA from the blood cell samples. Study-wide findings and limitations: Compared with the roughly 700-donor mean, donors in an Asian-associated ancestry cluster had fewer N-insertions in productive TCRs, according to a later genetic analysis. A few of the identified cytomegalovirus-associated TCR beta chains were confirmed in vitro to be specific for cytomegalovirus antigens. Sequencing depth was assumed to be roughly uniform across donors in the presence/absence analyses, though that assumption may not hold. Linkage disequilibrium might explain the correlated functional status among segregating V segments, but an unknown experimental factor could not be excluded. In a later analysis, several top co-occurrence clusters were reported to appear linked to parvovirus B19, influenza, CMV and Epstein-Barr virus. The sequencing pipeline was judged likely to have produced a cluster of highly shared sequence variants as a technical artifact. In a later analysis, the rate of TCR association differed among HLA loci, with DRB1 alleles having the most associated TCRs and HLA-C alleles having the fewest. The classifier was reported to diagnose cytomegalovirus status with high specificity and sensitivity in both the original and validation cohorts. Because counts were too low, approximately 18 rarely observed V segments, including chromosome 9 orphons, were excluded from the earlier analysis of 587 of the donors. In the study, approximately 160 TCR beta chains were listed as associated with cytomegalovirus. An association between a missense DCLRE1C variant and V-gene and J-gene trimming of TCR beta chains was found in a later genetic analysis and replicated in an independent cohort. Most TCR sequences were seen in very few donors, while some public TCRs were found in many individuals. Some IMGT-functional V segments, including TRBV6-2 and TRBV6-3, could not be distinguished by the 87-base-pair reads and were therefore excluded. This cohort had only TCR beta chains sequenced, and the lack of alpha or paired-chain data limited which features could be detected. A later analysis found that HLA-associated TCR beta chains were more clonally expanded and had lower generation probabilities than equally common non-associated chains. At a false discovery rate of 0.05, a later analysis linked 16,000 or so TCR beta sequences to specific HLA alleles. A later analysis found that most CMV-associated TCR beta chains appeared HLA-restricted, with HLA associations seemingly driven largely by CMV exposure. Strong co-occurrence of HLA alleles, especially DR and DQ, made assigning TCR associations to individual alleles difficult. A further reported finding was that TCR beta sequences accurately predicted the HLA-A and HLA-B alleles for most subjects in the first cohort. Because HLA typing was missing for some donors at each locus, association tests included only the typed subset. The authors suggested that the approach could potentially be generalized to other disease states and immunological phenotypes. CMV serostatus was the only immune exposure information available for the cohort. In an earlier analysis of 587 of the donors, most TCR beta V segments appeared in productive rearrangements about 90% or about 30% of the time, broadly matching IMGT annotations.

The sequence links TRBV19 to TRBJ2-1; 6 matching bases give a weak D call of TRBD2. Sequencing was carried out using PBMCs. This receptor was identified in a man aged 45 to 65 in good health and CMV-seropositive. The bases are TGTGCCAGCCGCTCCGGGAGCTACAATGAGCAGTTCTTC. It translates as CASRSGSYNEQFF. With all but the CDR3 taken from the reference TRBV19 and TRBJ2-1 genes, the full variable domain is: DGGITQSPKYLFRKEGQNVTLSCEQNLNHDAMYWYRQDPGQGLRLIYYSQIVNDFQKGDIAEGYSVSREKKESFPLTVTSAQKNPTAFYLCASRSGSYNEQFFGPGTRLTVL.